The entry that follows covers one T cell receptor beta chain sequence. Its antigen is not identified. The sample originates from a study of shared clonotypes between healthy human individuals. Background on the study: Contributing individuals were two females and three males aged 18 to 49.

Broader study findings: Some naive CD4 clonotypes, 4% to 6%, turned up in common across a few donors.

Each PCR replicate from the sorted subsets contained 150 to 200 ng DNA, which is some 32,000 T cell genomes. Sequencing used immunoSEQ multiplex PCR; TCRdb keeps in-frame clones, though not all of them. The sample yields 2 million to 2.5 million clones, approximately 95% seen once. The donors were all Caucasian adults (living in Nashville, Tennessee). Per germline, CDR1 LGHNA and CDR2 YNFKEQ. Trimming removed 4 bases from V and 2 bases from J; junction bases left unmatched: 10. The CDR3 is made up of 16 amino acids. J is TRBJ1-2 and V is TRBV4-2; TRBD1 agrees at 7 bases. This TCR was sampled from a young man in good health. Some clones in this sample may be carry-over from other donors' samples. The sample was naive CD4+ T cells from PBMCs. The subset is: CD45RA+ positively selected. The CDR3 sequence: CASSLKRDRDNYGYTF. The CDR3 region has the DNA TGTGCCAGCAGCCTGAAGCGCGACAGGGACAACTATGGCTACACCTTC.